Below, 30 T cell receptor beta chains from the same sample are listed, as sequenced in a study of shared clonotypes between healthy human individuals. The naive CD8 fraction comprised CD45RO-negative cells positively selected for CCR7 and excluded terminally differentiated effector memory CD45RA+ cells. Method: immunoSEQ multiplex PCR; TCRdb's copy keeps in-frame clones and lacks some. The sample yields 1.5 million to 2.5 million clones, approximately 94% seen once. The material sequenced was naive CD8+ T cells sorted from blood. Every receptor here comes from a young man in good health.

The chain joins TRBV15 to TRBJ1-1; 8 bases are shared with TRBD1. Per the germline V gene, CDR1 is LNHNV and CDR2 is YYDKDF (reference sequence). The V segment lost 2 bases and the J segment 6 bases; nucleotides outside the gene matches: 5. This CDR3 has 14 amino acids. CDR3 DNA: TGTGCCACCAGCAGACAGGGGGCTCTAGCTGAAGCTTTCTTT. This translates into CATSRQGALAEAFF.

The genes are TRBV6-1 and TRBJ2-7; D is unclear. The V gene lost 2 bases and the J gene lost 6 bases, with 17 bases spanning the gap. Germline V gene sequence: CDR1 MNHNS, CDR2 SASEGT. CDR3 size: 15 residues. In DNA, the CDR3 is TGTGCCAGCAGTGAACCGCGAACTAACTGGGGCGAGCAGTACTTC. Translating gives CASSEPRTNWGEQYF.

The CDR3 bases are TGTGCCAGCAGCTTGGGAGGGGTTGAGGCTTTCTTT. This encodes CASSLGGVEAFF. The chain combines TRBV13 with TRBJ1-1, with D tentatively TRBD1 (5 bases). The CDR3 sequence is 12 residues long. The germline gives CDR1 PRHDT, CDR2 FYEKMQ (reference sequence). Trimming cost V 3 bases and J 11 bases, with 13 bases left between them.

The chain is built from TRBV4-1 and TRBJ1-2; D possibly corresponds to TRBD1 (5 bases). CDR3 length equals 15 residues. The V end lost 4 bases, the J end lost 5 bases, and 17 bases lay between the germline ends. Germline CDR1 is MGHRA and CDR2 is YSYEKL. The CDR3 DNA sequence: TGCGCCAGCAGCCCCCGGCAGGGCTTAGAGTATGGCTACACCTTC. It translates to CASSPRQGLEYGYTF.

This clone has only one observation. Within the sample, other DNA sequences also encode this same CDR3. V usage is TRBV7-9 and J usage is TRBJ2-2; D remains ambiguous. The CDR3 loop spans 12 amino acids. Germline V gene data show CDR1 as SEHNR and CDR2 as FQNEAQ (reference sequence). The ends were cut back, 2 bases at V and 5 bases at J, with 3 bases in the middle. CDR3 DNA: TGTGCCAGCAGCTTAACAACCGGGGAGCTGTTTTTT. Protein sequence: CASSLTTGELFF.

The chain has TRBV11-1 and TRBJ1-2; tentative D call: TRBD1 (5 bases). The CDR3 consists of 15 residues. V was clipped by 0 bases and J by 4 bases, with 12 bases between them. The germline V gene encodes CDR1 SGHAT and CDR2 FQDESV (reference sequence). The CDR3 protein is CASSLAPGSTYGYTF. The CDR3, as DNA: TGTGCCAGCAGCTTAGCCCCAGGGTCAACCTATGGCTACACCTTC.

The chain combines TRBV5-6 with TRBJ1-1; weak D call: TRBD1 (6 bases). The CDR3 has 14 amino acids. Trimming took 6 bases from V and 5 from J, leaving 17 bases between them. Per germline, CDR1 SGHDT and CDR2 YYEEEE. The CDR3 nucleotides read TGTGCCAGCACCTTTTTAACAGGGCAAACTGAAGCTTTCTTT. Its translation is CASTFLTGQTEAFF.

The chain combines TRBV19 with TRBJ1-1; D unresolved. Trimming took off 6 bases at V and 5 bases at J, with 16 bases between the two ends. Germline CDR1 and CDR2: LNHDA and SQIVND (reference sequence). This CDR3 region has 14 residues. Written as DNA, the CDR3 is TGTGCCAGTAGGAGGGAAAGGGAAAATACTGAAGCTTTCTTT. Translating it yields CASRRERENTEAFF.

The chain joins TRBV21-1 to TRBJ1-5. TRBV21-1 is a recognized pseudogene. The CDR3 consists of 15 residues. CDR3 DNA sequence: TGTGCCAGCAGCGTCCGACTTCTCACCTATCAGCCCCAGCATTTT. Its translation: CASSVRLLTYQPQHF.

The rearrangement uses TRBV9 and TRBJ2-1, with D unresolved. With 9 bases removed from V and 5 bases from J, the gap between germline ends came to 12 bases. Germline-derived CDR1 and CDR2 are SGDLS and YYNGEE. The CDR3 consists of 12 residues. Here the CDR3 DNA reads TGTGCCACCACGCTGAGGCACAATGAGCAGTTCTTC. This sequence encodes CATTLRHNEQFF.

This clone was observed once. Other DNA sequences within the sample encode an identical CDR3. The genes are TRBV7-9 and TRBJ2-3; perhaps TRBD2 as D (6 bases). V lost 6 bases to trimming and J lost 0 bases, with 13 bases between them. The CDR3 runs to 15 residues. Germline V gene lookup returns CDR1 SEHNR and CDR2 FQNEAQ (reference sequence). The CDR3 loop reads CASSPPGVSTDTQYF. DNA of the CDR3: TGTGCCAGCAGTCCCCCGGGGGTTAGCACAGATACGCAGTATTTT.

V is TRBV7-2 and J is TRBJ2-1; 9 positions agree with TRBD2. The germline CDR1 and CDR2 sequences are SGHTA and FQGNSA. Trimming removed 4 bases from V and 5 bases from J; junction bases left unmatched: 9. The CDR3 length is 16 residues. This chain's CDR3 is CASSSTPTSGNNEQFF. The CDR3 DNA reads TGTGCCAGCAGCTCCACCCCGACTAGCGGAAACAATGAGCAGTTCTTC.

The V gene is TRBV6-6, the J gene TRBJ1-1; 7 bases fit TRBD1. V lost 10 bases and J lost 8; bases outside the gene matches: 4. Germline V gene data show CDR1 as MNHNY and CDR2 as SVGAGI (reference sequence). CDR3 length: 10 amino acids. DNA of the CDR3: TGTGCCAAAGACAGGGACGAAGCTTTCTTT. Amino acids: CAKDRDEAFF.

The gene calls are TRBV7-6 and TRBJ2-1; 10 bases match TRBD2. The germline CDR1 and CDR2 sequences are SGHVS and FNYEAQ. The J segment lost 8 bases and the V segment lost 5 bases, leaving 18 bases of the junction unmatched. CDR3 length: 18 amino acids. This CDR3 is CASSPSWGLAGETDEQFF. The DNA for the CDR3 is TGTGCCAGCAGCCCATCGTGGGGGCTAGCGGGAGAGACGGATGAGCAGTTCTTC.

This clone was counted once. This chain uses TRBV28 with TRBJ2-7; no reliable D call. Trimming removed 2 bases at V and 5 bases at J, with 7 bases between. Germline V CDR1 and CDR2: MDHEN, SYDVKM. This CDR3 is built from 12 residues. The CDR3, as DNA: TGTGCCAGCAGTTTACCTAATAACGAGCAGTACTTC. Its protein is CASSLPNNEQYF. Using reference TRBV28 and TRBJ2-7 for the parts outside the CDR3, the full variable domain is DVKVTQSSRYLVKRTGEKVFLECVQDMDHENMFWYRQDPGLGLRLIYFSYDVKMKEKGDIPEGYSVSREKKERFSLILESASTNQTSMYLCASSLPNNEQYFGPGTRLTVT.

J is TRBJ2-1 and V is TRBV10-3, with TRBD2 matching over 14 bases. Germline V gene lookup returns CDR1 ENHRY and CDR2 SYGVKD. With V trimmed by 6 bases and J by 10 bases, 5 bases remained unmatched. The CDR3 contains 14 residues. The CDR3 DNA follows: TGTGCCATCAGACCGGGACTAGCGGGAGACGAGCAGTTCTTC. Residues: CAIRPGLAGDEQFF.

This chain connects TRBV4-3 to TRBJ2-7, with a possible D match to TRBD1 (6 bases). The V and J ends lost 1 base and 2 bases respectively, with 18 bases between them. CDR3 length: 17 residues. The germline CDR1 and CDR2 sequences are LGHNA and YSLEER. The CDR3 protein is CASSQVGSRDTPYEQYF. The CDR3 bases are TGCGCCAGCAGCCAAGTTGGGTCCCGGGACACCCCCTACGAGCAGTACTTC.

V and J are TRBV7-2 and TRBJ2-3, with TRBD2 as a possible D gene (6 bases). The V end was cut by 6 bases, the J end by 0 bases, with 13 bases between. The germline V gene encodes CDR1 SGHTA and CDR2 FQGNSA. The CDR3 is made up of 15 amino acids. The DNA of the CDR3 is TGTGCCAGCAGGGGTAGCGGCTCTAGCACAGATACGCAGTATTTT. It codes for CASRGSGSSTDTQYF.

The rearrangement links TRBV7-9 to TRBJ1-4, with D unclear. CDR1 is SEHNR, CDR2 FQNEAQ, per germline (reference sequence). This CDR3 has 14 amino acids. With 1 base removed from V and 6 bases from J, the gap between germline ends came to 9 bases. The CDR3 nucleotides are TGTGCCAGCAGCTTAGAGGCCGCGGATGAAAAACTGTTTTTT. It is translated as CASSLEAADEKLFF.

The V and J genes are TRBV21-1 and TRBJ2-7; TRBD2, as called in the table, went unchecked against the DNA. TRBV21-1 counts as a pseudogene. The CDR3 loop spans 11 amino acids. The CDR3 here is CAKRVSYEQYF. In nucleotides, the CDR3 is TGCGCTAAGCGGGTCTCCTACGAGCAGTACTTC.

The chain links TRBV7-8 to TRBJ1-5; D call uncertain. CDR3 length: 14 residues. Germline V gene data show CDR1 as SGHVS and CDR2 as FQNEAQ. Trimming left V 5 bases short and J 0 bases short, with 8 bases between. CDR3 nucleotides: TGTGCCAGCAGCCGTGACGCTAGCAATCAGCCCCAGCATTTT. Translating it yields CASSRDASNQPQHF. The variable domain in full, with the rest retrieved from reference TRBV7-8 and TRBJ1-5, is GAGVSQSPRYKVAKRGQDVALRCDPISGHVSLFWYQQALGQGPEFLTYFQNEAQLDKSGLPSDRFFAERPEGSVSTLKIQRTQQEDSAVYLCASSRDASNQPQHFGDGTRLSIL.

The chain is built from TRBV10-2 and TRBJ2-1; TRBD1 might be the D (8 bases). The germline V gene has CDR1 WSHSY and CDR2 SAAADI. Between the trimmed V and J ends, which lost 8 bases and 4 bases, there was a span of 18 bases. The CDR3 has 15 amino acids. CDR3 residues: CASLGGTGLYNEQFF. The CDR3 DNA reads as TGCGCCAGCCTGGGGGGGACAGGACTATACAATGAGCAGTTCTTC.

The J gene is TRBJ2-7, the V gene TRBV4-1, with 8 positions matching TRBD2. The trim removed 1 base at V and 5 bases at J, leaving 13 bases unmatched. There are 17 residues in the CDR3. Per the germline V gene, CDR1 is MGHRA and CDR2 is YSYEKL. This CDR3 is CASSQVPAGGLRDEQYF. CDR3 in DNA: TGCGCCAGCAGCCAAGTCCCCGCGGGAGGCCTCAGGGACGAGCAGTACTTC.

The rearrangement joins TRBV27 to TRBJ1-5; D remains ambiguous. Trimming left V 5 bases short and J 0 bases short, with 11 bases between. The germline V gene encodes CDR1 MNHEY and CDR2 SMNVEV (reference sequence). The CDR3 length is 15 residues. CDR3 sequence reads: CASSRRTDSNQPQHF. The CDR3 region has the DNA TGTGCCAGCAGTCGTAGGACGGATAGCAATCAGCCCCAGCATTTT.

This chain uses TRBV30 with TRBJ1-3; D is undetermined. Per the germline V gene, CDR1 is GTSNPN and CDR2 is SVGIG (reference sequence). V was clipped by 0 bases and J by 0 bases, with 9 bases between them. CDR3 size: 15 residues. CDR3 protein: CAWSVLGVSGNTIYF. CDR3 DNA sequence: TGTGCCTGGAGTGTCTTGGGTGTCTCTGGAAACACCATATATTTT. The full variable domain, completed using reference TRBV30 and TRBJ1-3, is SQTIHQWPATLVQPVGSPLSLECTVEGTSNPNLYWYRQAAGRGLQLLFYSVGIGQISSEVPQNLSASRPQDRQFILSSKKLLLSDSGFYLCAWSVLGVSGNTIYFGEGSWLTVV.

Points on this clone: The sample carries other DNA sequences with the same CDR3. The chain uses TRBV19 and TRBJ1-5, with D possibly TRBD1 on 5 matching bases. The CDR3 totals 14 residues. Germline loops: CDR1 LNHDA, CDR2 SQIVND (reference sequence). Deletions cut 1 base from V and 6 bases from J, with 10 bases between. CDR3 bases: TGTGCCAGTAGTATAGGGGGCGCGGGTCAGCCCCAGCATTTT. It is translated as CASSIGGAGQPQHF.

This chain uses TRBV5-5 with TRBJ2-7; no reliable D call. This CDR3 has 14 amino acids. The ends were cut back, 0 bases at V and 2 bases at J, with 9 bases in the middle. Germline CDR1 reads SGHKS; CDR2 reads YYEKEE (reference sequence). The CDR3 spells CASSLVYSPYEQYF. The CDR3 DNA is TGTGCCAGCAGCTTGGTATATAGTCCCTACGAGCAGTACTTC. Based on the CDR3 plus reference TRBV5-5 and TRBJ2-7, the full variable domain is DAGVTQSPTHLIKTRGQQVTLRCSPISGHKSVSWYQQVLGQGPQFIFQYYEKEERGRGNFPDRFSARQFPNYSSELNVNALLLGDSALYLCASSLVYSPYEQYFGPGTRLTVT.

The rearrangement uses TRBV28 and TRBJ1-5; D is unclear. The CDR3 is 15 residues long. From germline, CDR1 is MDHEN and CDR2 SYDVKM. The V and J ends lost 3 bases and 7 bases respectively, with 16 bases between them. The CDR3 is CASSLLRGSGQPQHF. CDR3 nucleotides: TGTGCCAGCAGTTTGCTTCGAGGGTCGGGGCAGCCCCAGCATTTT.

As for this clone: This CDR3 is also generated by other DNA sequences in the sample. This chain links TRBV6-6 with TRBJ1-2; D remains unclear. There are 13 residues in the CDR3. Trimming pared 2 bases from V and 6 bases from J, leaving 10 bases between. The germline V gene encodes CDR1 MNHNY and CDR2 SVGAGI (reference sequence). For the CDR3, the DNA is TGTGCCAGCAGTTACGGGCAAGGTGATGGCTACACCTTC. The encoded protein is CASSYGQGDGYTF.

V usage is TRBV19 and J usage is TRBJ2-3; 7 bases match TRBD1. J lost 6 bases, V lost 4 bases, and 4 bases had no gene match. This CDR3 spans 13 amino acids. Germline assignment: CDR1 LNHDA and CDR2 SQIVND (reference sequence). CDR3 residues: CASSTLTGDTQYF. The CDR3 DNA sequence: TGTGCCAGTAGTACTCTGACAGGGGATACGCAGTATTTT.